This is a list of T cell receptor beta chains from one sample in a study of blood T cells in healthy people across ages. TCRdb called the 5' RACE reads again in MiXCR, with one record for every CDR3 protein. Found here are about 1.4 million distinct CDR3 sequences, around 59% of them singletons; the top ten hold about 6.7%. Sequencing was performed on blood. The receptor source for this set is a man younger than 35 in good health. The CDR3 runs from the conserved cysteine through the conserved F or W. The D gene is left open where the match is weak. Some rows mark clone size as missing; the rest say once, few, many or name a class of expanded clone.

j_call: TRBJ2-7
v_call: TRBV20-1
d_call: -
clone_size: -
cdr3_nt: TGCAGTGCCACTAGGGAGGGGGCCACCTACGAGCAGTACTTC
cdr3_aa: CSATREGATYEQYF

j_call: TRBJ2-1
v_call: TRBV7-9
d_call: -
clone_size: -
cdr3_nt: TGTGCCAGCAGCTGCAATGCGGGGTTTGAGCAGTTCTTC
cdr3_aa: CASSCNAGFEQFF

j_call: TRBJ2-2
v_call: TRBV3-1
d_call: -
clone_size: -
cdr3_nt: TGTGCCAGCAGCCAAGTTTGGGGGGAGCTGTTTTTT
cdr3_aa: CASSQVWGELFF

j_call: TRBJ1-1
v_call: TRBV9
d_call: TRBD1
clone_size: -
cdr3_nt: TGTGCCAGCAGCGGGACAGGGACCAACACTGAAGCTTTCTTT
cdr3_aa: CASSGTGTNTEAFF

j_call: TRBJ2-7
v_call: TRBV7-9
d_call: -
clone_size: few
cdr3_nt: TGTGCCAGCAGCTGGGACGGAGGCGAGCAGTACTTC
cdr3_aa: CASSWDGGEQYF

j_call: TRBJ2-1
v_call: TRBV6-5
d_call: -
clone_size: -
cdr3_nt: TGTGCCAGCAGTATAGGGGTCCCTCCGGGCAATGAGCAGTTCTTC
cdr3_aa: CASSIGVPPGNEQFF

j_call: TRBJ2-7
v_call: TRBV6-5
d_call: TRBD1
clone_size: -
cdr3_nt: TGTGCCAGCACCTACAGGGGGCGGGAGTACTACGAGCAGTACTTC
cdr3_aa: CASTYRGREYYEQYF

j_call: TRBJ1-2
v_call: TRBV6-2/TRBV6-3
d_call: TRBD1
clone_size: -
cdr3_nt: TGTGCCAGCAGCTACATCCCCCGACAGGGATGGGGAAATCATGGCTACACCTTC
cdr3_aa: CASSYIPRQGWGNHGYTF

j_call: TRBJ1-3
v_call: TRBV27
d_call: -
clone_size: -
cdr3_nt: TGTGCCAGCCCCTCCCAAAGACAGAACCGGCTACGTAACACCATATATTTT
cdr3_aa: CASPSQRQNRLRNTIYF

j_call: TRBJ2-5
v_call: TRBV6-5
d_call: TRBD1
clone_size: -
cdr3_nt: TGTGCCAGCAGTCCCAGGCAGGGGGATGAGACCCAGTACTTC
cdr3_aa: CASSPRQGDETQYF

j_call: TRBJ1-2
v_call: TRBV4-1
d_call: -
clone_size: -
cdr3_nt: TGCGCCAGCAGCCAAGATCAATTCAGCAATCCCTATGGCTACACCTTC
cdr3_aa: CASSQDQFSNPYGYTF

j_call: TRBJ2-1
v_call: TRBV12-3/TRBV12-4
d_call: -
clone_size: -
cdr3_nt: TGTGCCAGCAGTTTAAGGGTGTCGGCGGACTCTGTGCAGTTCTTC
cdr3_aa: CASSLRVSADSVQFF

j_call: TRBJ2-7
v_call: TRBV4-1
d_call: -
clone_size: few
cdr3_nt: TGCGCCAGCAGCCAAGGACAGGTCGAGCAGTACTTC
cdr3_aa: CASSQGQVEQYF

j_call: TRBJ2-3
v_call: TRBV12-3/TRBV12-4
d_call: -
clone_size: many
cdr3_nt: TGTGCCAGCAGCCCCATGTCTAGCACAGATACGCAGTATTTT
cdr3_aa: CASSPMSSTDTQYF

j_call: TRBJ2-7
v_call: TRBV6-2/TRBV6-3
d_call: -
clone_size: -
cdr3_nt: TGTGCCAGCAGTACGGTCTTAGGGGCGACGGGAAACGAGCAGTACTTC
cdr3_aa: CASSTVLGATGNEQYF

j_call: TRBJ2-1
v_call: TRBV20-1
d_call: TRBD2
clone_size: -
cdr3_nt: TGCAGTGCTAGTATTGATGGCGGGGGAGCCCTCTTACACCATGAGCAGTTCTTC
cdr3_aa: CSASIDGGGALLHHEQFF

j_call: TRBJ2-7
v_call: TRBV6-2/TRBV6-3
d_call: TRBD2
clone_size: -
cdr3_nt: TGTGCCAGCAGCTACACTAGCGGGAGAGGGCGCGAGCAGTACTTC
cdr3_aa: CASSYTSGRGREQYF

j_call: TRBJ2-3
v_call: TRBV20-1
d_call: TRBD2
clone_size: -
cdr3_nt: TGCAGTGCTCCGACTAGCGGGAGTCGATTCGCTAGCACAGATACGCAGTATTTT
cdr3_aa: CSAPTSGSRFASTDTQYF

j_call: TRBJ2-3
v_call: TRBV20-1
d_call: -
clone_size: once
cdr3_nt: TGCAGTGCTTCCGTTAGCGGAGGGATAGATACGCAGTATTTT
cdr3_aa: CSASVSGGIDTQYF

j_call: TRBJ1-2
v_call: TRBV28
d_call: TRBD1
clone_size: few
cdr3_nt: TGTGCCAGCAGAAAGACAGGGACCAACTATGGCTACACCTTC
cdr3_aa: CASRKTGTNYGYTF

j_call: TRBJ2-7
v_call: TRBV5-1
d_call: TRBD2
clone_size: -
cdr3_nt: TGCGCCAGCAGCTCCCCGGGGGGGAGTAACGAGCAGTACTTC
cdr3_aa: CASSSPGGSNEQYF

j_call: TRBJ2-1
v_call: TRBV20-1
d_call: -
clone_size: -
cdr3_nt: TGCAGTGTCGGGAGAAGCAGGAGGGCTGACAATGAGCAGTTCTTC
cdr3_aa: CSVGRSRRADNEQFF

j_call: TRBJ2-1
v_call: TRBV20-1
d_call: TRBD2
clone_size: -
cdr3_nt: TGCAGTGCTAACATAGCGGGAGGGGTGAACTACAATGAGCAGTTCTTC
cdr3_aa: CSANIAGGVNYNEQFF

j_call: TRBJ2-1
v_call: TRBV14
d_call: -
clone_size: -
cdr3_nt: TGTGCCAGCAGCCTGTGGCAGGGGATAGGAGAGACCCAGTTCTTC
cdr3_aa: CASSLWQGIGETQFF

j_call: TRBJ2-7
v_call: TRBV2
d_call: -
clone_size: -
cdr3_nt: TGTGCCTCCCAGGAAAGCTCCTACGAGCAGTACTTC
cdr3_aa: CASQESSYEQYF

j_call: TRBJ2-1
v_call: TRBV3-1
d_call: TRBD2
clone_size: -
cdr3_nt: TGTGCCAGCAGCCAGATAGCGGGGGGTACCAACAATGAGCAGTTCTTC
cdr3_aa: CASSQIAGGTNNEQFF

j_call: TRBJ2-7
v_call: TRBV14
d_call: TRBD1
clone_size: -
cdr3_nt: TGTGCCAGCAGCCCTCGACAGGGCGGGTCCTACGAGCAGTACTTC
cdr3_aa: CASSPRQGGSYEQYF

j_call: TRBJ1-6
v_call: TRBV10-3
d_call: -
clone_size: -
cdr3_nt: TGTGCCATCAGGGACAGCCATAATTCACCCCTCCACTTT
cdr3_aa: CAIRDSHNSPLHF

j_call: TRBJ1-5
v_call: TRBV4-3
d_call: -
clone_size: -
cdr3_nt: TGCGCCAGCAGCCAAGGCCTTCAACAGGGTATTCAGCCCCAGCATTTT
cdr3_aa: CASSQGLQQGIQPQHF

j_call: TRBJ2-7
v_call: TRBV7-2
d_call: TRBD1
clone_size: -
cdr3_nt: TGTGCCAGCAGGTTAGGGACAGGGCGAGAGCAGTACTTC
cdr3_aa: CASRLGTGREQYF

j_call: TRBJ2-3
v_call: TRBV21-1
d_call: -
clone_size: -
cdr3_nt: TGTGCCAGCAGCAAAGGGCGGCGACACATACTACGCACAGATACGCAGTATTTT
cdr3_aa: CASSKGRRHILRTDTQYF

j_call: TRBJ2-3
v_call: TRBV7-9
d_call: -
clone_size: -
cdr3_nt: TGTGCCAGCGGTAACAGGGACGAGGACACAGATACGCAGTATTTT
cdr3_aa: CASGNRDEDTDTQYF

j_call: TRBJ2-3
v_call: TRBV27
d_call: TRBD2
clone_size: -
cdr3_nt: TGTGCCAGCAATAGCGGGGCAAACACAGATACGCAGTATTTT
cdr3_aa: CASNSGANTDTQYF

j_call: TRBJ2-7
v_call: TRBV18
d_call: -
clone_size: few
cdr3_nt: TGTGCCAGCTCATCCCGGGCCCCCTACGAGCAGTACTTC
cdr3_aa: CASSSRAPYEQYF

j_call: TRBJ1-6
v_call: TRBV12-3/TRBV12-4
d_call: -
clone_size: few
cdr3_nt: TGTGCCAGCAGCCCCCTTTATGGGTTTCCCCTCCACTTT
cdr3_aa: CASSPLYGFPLHF

j_call: TRBJ1-2
v_call: TRBV9
d_call: TRBD1
clone_size: -
cdr3_nt: TGTGCCAGCAGCGCCCAAGACAGGGACTATGGCTACACCTTC
cdr3_aa: CASSAQDRDYGYTF

j_call: TRBJ2-7
v_call: TRBV2
d_call: -
clone_size: once
cdr3_nt: TGTGCCAGCAGGGGGGTAAACTACGAGCAGTACTTC
cdr3_aa: CASRGVNYEQYF

j_call: TRBJ2-7
v_call: TRBV29-1
d_call: TRBD1
clone_size: few
cdr3_nt: TGCAGCGTCAATCGACAGGGGCAGAGCTCCTACGAGCAGTACTTC
cdr3_aa: CSVNRQGQSSYEQYF

j_call: TRBJ2-1
v_call: TRBV27
d_call: TRBD2
clone_size: once
cdr3_nt: TGTGCCAGCTCCCTAGCGGGAGGGGTATCGTGGTTCTTC
cdr3_aa: CASSLAGGVSWFF

j_call: TRBJ2-3
v_call: TRBV6-6
d_call: TRBD2
clone_size: -
cdr3_nt: TGTGCCAGCAGACTATCTAGCGGGAGTCCTGGCACAGATACGCAGTATTTT
cdr3_aa: CASRLSSGSPGTDTQYF

j_call: TRBJ2-7
v_call: TRBV20-1
d_call: -
clone_size: few
cdr3_nt: TGCAGTGACTCGGACGCACACGAGCAGTACTTC
cdr3_aa: CSDSDAHEQYF

j_call: TRBJ2-5
v_call: TRBV6-5
d_call: TRBD2
clone_size: -
cdr3_nt: TGTGCCAGCAGTCACCTAGCGGGAGACCAAGAGACCCAGTACTTC
cdr3_aa: CASSHLAGDQETQYF

j_call: TRBJ2-7
v_call: TRBV18
d_call: -
clone_size: -
cdr3_nt: TGTGCCAGCTCACCACCGATCGATTCTACCGAGCAGTACTTC
cdr3_aa: CASSPPIDSTEQYF

j_call: TRBJ2-7
v_call: TRBV10-3
d_call: TRBD1
clone_size: few
cdr3_nt: TGTGCCATCAGTGGGCCCTTCCCCGCGACAGGGATTACCTCCTACGAGCAGTACTTC
cdr3_aa: CAISGPFPATGITSYEQYF

j_call: TRBJ2-3
v_call: TRBV18
d_call: TRBD2
clone_size: -
cdr3_nt: TGTGCCAGCTCACCACAATTAACTAGCGTAAAGGAAGCAGATACGCAGTATTTT
cdr3_aa: CASSPQLTSVKEADTQYF

j_call: TRBJ2-4
v_call: TRBV11-2
d_call: TRBD2
clone_size: -
cdr3_nt: TGTGCCAGCAGCTGGGGGACTAGCGGGAGTCCTCTCTACAAAAACATTCAGTACTTC
cdr3_aa: CASSWGTSGSPLYKNIQYF